Listed below are T cell receptor beta chains from one sample, sequenced in a study of cytomegalovirus exposure and HLA in healthy donors. Sequencing was performed with immunoSEQ multiplex PCR; in TCRdb, only in-frame clones are kept and a portion is missing. The table lists about 92,000 clones, 77% of them singletons. The specimen was PBMCs. These receptors were taken from a man between 50 and 59 years old in good health and CMV-seropositive. Both conserved end residues are part of each CDR3. A D gene is named only where the DNA matches it firmly. Expanded clones are given a class, and other clones once, few, many or no size at all.

j_call v_call d_call clone_size cdr3_nt cdr3_aa
TRBJ2-3 TRBV10-3 TRBD2 . TGTGCCATCATGATGGCGGGGGGGGGCACAGATACGCAGTATTTT CAIMMAGGGTDTQYF
TRBJ1-1 TRBV7-8 TRBD1 . TGTGCCAGCAGGACACAACAGGGGGCGCGTACTGAAGCTTTCTTT CASRTQQGARTEAFF
TRBJ2-7 TRBV23-1 . . TGCGCCAGCAGTCCTCCTGTTCCCAGCGTCCACTACGAGCAGTACTTC CASSPPVPSVHYEQYF
TRBJ1-2 TRBV7-2 TRBD1 . TGTGCCAGCAGCTTAACCGGGACAGATGGTGGCTACACCTTC CASSLTGTDGGYTF
TRBJ2-7 TRBV29-1 . . TGCAGCGTTGAGGGGGGGGCGAAGGGCTACGAGCAGTACTTC CSVEGGAKGYEQYF
TRBJ2-2 TRBV7-2 TRBD2 few TGTGCCAGCAGCGGGACTAGCGGGGGGGCATCCGGGGAGCTGTTTTTT CASSGTSGGASGELFF
TRBJ1-4 TRBV2 . . TGTGCCAGCAGCCTGGGGGGAATTAATGAAAAACTGTTTTTT CASSLGGINEKLFF
TRBJ1-3 TRBV15 . . TGTGCCACCGGTTCGAGCTCTGGAAACACCATATATTTT CATGSSSGNTIYF
TRBJ2-3 TRBV18 . . TGTGCCAGCTCACCGAGGGACTTCACAGATACGCAGTATTTT CASSPRDFTDTQYF
TRBJ1-2 TRBV14 . . TGTGCCAGCAGCCACCCGACAGAGAACTATGGCTACACCTTC CASSHPTENYGYTF
TRBJ2-5 TRBV2 TRBD2 . TGTGCCAGCCAGAAAGGGCTAGCGGGGATCCAAGAGACCCAGTACTTC CASQKGLAGIQETQYF
TRBJ2-3 TRBV4-2 TRBD2 . TGTGCCAGCAGCCAAGTGCTAGCGGACTATACAGATACGCAGTATTTT CASSQVLADYTDTQYF
TRBJ1-4 TRBV7-3 . once TGTGCCAGCAGCTTATCGGGGGGACGTGGTGAAAAACTGTTTTTT CASSLSGGRGEKLFF
TRBJ2-5 TRBV5-1 . . TGCGCCAGCAGCTTGGCCACGGGGAAAGAGACCCAGTACTTC CASSLATGKETQYF
TRBJ1-6 TRBV18 TRBD1 . TGTGCCAGCTCACCTCAGGGGGGAGCTTCACCCCTCCACTTT CASSPQGGASPLHF
TRBJ2-1 TRBV7-2 TRBD2 . TGTGCCAGCAGCTTAGGGATCGGGGGGGCGGGTGAGCAGTTCTTC CASSLGIGGAGEQFF
TRBJ1-5 TRBV18 TRBD1 . TGTGCCAGCTCACCCCCGGGACAGGGTGGTGGTCAGCCCCAGCATTTT CASSPPGQGGGQPQHF
TRBJ1-5 TRBV28 TRBD1 . TGTGCCAGCAGTACGACAGGGGGTTTCGGGAGCAATCAGCCCCAGCATTTT CASSTTGGFGSNQPQHF
TRBJ2-7 TRBV5-5 TRBD2 . TGTGCCAGCAGCTTTACTCTAGCGGTCTCCTACGAGCAGTACTTC CASSFTLAVSYEQYF
TRBJ1-3 TRBV2 . . TGTGCCAGTGCCCCCATGTACAGTTCTGGAAACACCATATATTTT CASAPMYSSGNTIYF
TRBJ1-4 TRBV28 . few TGTGCCAGCCACCGGGTCGCTGAAAAACTGTTTTTT CASHRVAEKLFF
TRBJ1-3 TRBV5-5 . few TGTGCCAGCAGCCCGGGGGTCCTCTCAGCCTTTATATATTTT CASSPGVLSAFIYF
TRBJ1-5 TRBV28 TRBD1 . TGTGCCAGCAGTTCCGCGACAGGGGGTGGCCAGCCCCAGCATTTT CASSSATGGGQPQHF
TRBJ2-7 TRBV27 . . TGTGCCAGCAGTTTATCTAGCCTCTACGAGCAGTACTTC CASSLSSLYEQYF
TRBJ1-1 TRBV9 TRBD1 many TGTGCCAGCAGCTTGACAGGGGGCATCACTGAAGCTTTCTTT CASSLTGGITEAFF
TRBJ2-5 TRBV7-2 . . TGTGCCAGCAAACCCTCGGGGGGCAAGCAGACCCAGTACTTC CASKPSGGKQTQYF
TRBJ2-7 TRBV7-2 TRBD2 . TGTGCCAGCAGCTTAGCAACTAGCGCGTCCTACGAGCAGTACTTC CASSLATSASYEQYF
TRBJ2-2 TRBV5-1 . . TGCGCCAGCAGCTTGGGACAGTCGAACACCGGGGAGCTGTTTTTT CASSLGQSNTGELFF
TRBJ1-2 TRBV30 TRBD1 . TGTGCCTGTTATCCAGGGGGGCGCGGCTACACCTTC CACYPGGRGYTF
TRBJ1-1 TRBV7-2 TRBD1 . TGTGCCGGCAGCTCAACAGGGGGCGGGTTGGGCACTGAAGCTTTCTTT CAGSSTGGGLGTEAFF
TRBJ1-6 TRBV5-8 . once TGTGCCAGCAGCTTCACCACGGGAACTCTATATCCCCTCCACTTT CASSFTTGTLYPLHF
TRBJ2-5 TRBV25-1 TRBD2 few TGTGCCAGCAGTTCTGTCGGGGGGAGGGAGCAGTACTTC CASSSVGGREQYF
TRBJ1-5 TRBV14 . . TGTGCCAGCTCAGGAGGGGCCGGTCAGCCCCAGCATTTT CASSGGAGQPQHF
TRBJ1-1 TRBV11-1 . few TGTGCCAGCAGCTTAGCGGCGGGGCTTGAAGCTTTCTTT CASSLAAGLEAFF
TRBJ2-1 TRBV5-5 . . TGTGCCAGCAGCTTAGCAGCGGTCCTTCTCAATGAGCAGTTCTTC CASSLAAVLLNEQFF
TRBJ1-5 TRBV7-9 TRBD1 . TGTGCCAGCAGCCTAGGGGACAGTCCCTTCAGAGGCAATCAGCCCCAGCATTTT CASSLGDSPFRGNQPQHF
TRBJ2-7 TRBV6-4 . . TGTGCCAGCAGTGACCTACCCTACGAGCAGTACTTC CASSDLPYEQYF
TRBJ2-3 TRBV5-1 . . TGCGCCAGCAGCTGGACAGGAGGGGGCACAGATACGCAGTATTTT CASSWTGGGTDTQYF
TRBJ1-2 TRBV7-2 TRBD1 once TGTGCCAGCAGCTGGGCGGGACAGGGGGCCTATGGCTACACCTTC CASSWAGQGAYGYTF
TRBJ1-2 TRBV4-1 TRBD1 . TGCGCCAGCAGCCAAGACTGGACAGGGGGTGGCTACACCTTC CASSQDWTGGGYTF
TRBJ1-1 TRBV4-3 TRBD1 few TGCGCCAGCAGCCAAGGGGGCAGGGACAGCCCAGCTTTCTTT CASSQGGRDSPAFF
TRBJ1-2 TRBV19 TRBD1 . TGTGCCAGTAGTATAGATCAGGGGGCGGACGGCTACACCTTC CASSIDQGADGYTF
TRBJ1-1 TRBV2 TRBD1 . TGTGCCAGCACCAGACAGGGCGTTATGAACACTGAAGCTTTCTTT CASTRQGVMNTEAFF
TRBJ2-7 TRBV25-1 TRBD1 few TGTGCCAGCAGCGACAGGGTTAACGAGCAGTACTTC CASSDRVNEQYF
TRBJ2-7 TRBV9 TRBD2 once TGTGCCAGCAGCCCTCAGGGAGGGCCCTACTACGAGCAGTACTTC CASSPQGGPYYEQYF
TRBJ1-6 TRBV25-1 TRBD1 . TGTGCCAGCGGGGGACAGGCGTATAATTCACCCCTCCACTTT CASGGQAYNSPLHF
TRBJ2-2 TRBV7-6 TRBD2 few TGTGCCAGCAGCCGGATGACTAGCCTTCTAACACCCGGGGAGCTGTTTTTT CASSRMTSLLTPGELFF